The 24 T cell receptor beta chains in this list originate from one sample, sequenced in a study of HIV-infected patients and healthy controls. cDNA was made from approximately 0.55 ug RNA using alpha and beta constant primers. Separate chain-specific third strand synthesis with multiplexing indices produced the alpha and beta libraries. TCRdb redid the calling of the 5' RACE reads with MiXCR, one entry per CDR3 protein. This sample has around 8,600 distinct CDR3 sequences, with about 8.8% found just once. Whole blood was used without fractionation, so all unsorted peripheral T cells were included. Specimen: blood, collected before antiretroviral therapy. The origin of the receptors is an adult with HIV infection. The donor label of this sample is uncertain.

This clonotype was picked up many times. The rearrangement links TRBV12-3 or TRBV12-4 to TRBJ1-1, with 10 positions matching TRBD1. The CDR3 totals 15 residues. V lost 5 bases and J lost 8; bases outside the gene matches: 11. The DNA of the CDR3 is TGTGCCAGCAGTCGCAGTCCCGGGACAGGGGAAGAAGCTTTCTTT. Its protein product is CASSRSPGTGEEAFF.

V and J are TRBV7-3 and TRBJ2-4, with D possibly being TRBD2 (6 bases). CDR1 and CDR2 (germline): SGHTA, FQGTGA. Trimming left V 3 bases short and J 0 bases short, with 9 bases between. The CDR3 consists of 15 residues. The CDR3 nucleotides read TGTGCCAGCAGCTTGCGGGGCCTAGCCAAAAACATTCAGTACTTC. Encoded protein: CASSLRGLAKNIQYF.

Many counts were recorded for this clonotype. This chain connects TRBV2 to TRBJ2-7, with 12 bases aligning to TRBD1. V lost 3 bases to trimming and J lost 4 bases; unmatched junction nucleotides: 4. This CDR3 spans 15 amino acids. Germline V gene lookup returns CDR1 SNHLY and CDR2 FYNNEI. For the CDR3, the DNA is TGTGCCAGCAGTGATGTGGGACAGGGGGCTTACGAGCAGTACTTC. Translated: CASSDVGQGAYEQYF. The full variable domain, completed using reference TRBV2 and TRBJ2-7, is EPEVTQTPSHQVTQMGQEVILRCVPISNHLYFYWYRQILGQKVEFLVSFYNNEISEKSEIFDDQFSVERPDGSNFTLKIRSTKLEDSAMYFCASSDVGQGAYEQYFGPGTRLTVT.

In its sample, this clonotype was seen a few times. The genes are TRBV24-1 and TRBJ2-3, with 7 bases aligning to TRBD2. The germline V gene encodes CDR1 KGHDR and CDR2 SFDVKD. V gave up 4 bases and J gave up 2 bases; unmatched junction bases: 5. The CDR3 totals 15 residues. The CDR3 DNA reads TGTGCCACCAGTGACCCACTAGCGCTCACAGATACGCAGTATTTT. Its translation: CATSDPLALTDTQYF.

This clonotype has a count of ten or more. The V and J genes are TRBV7-8 and TRBJ1-1; the D is unclear. V was shortened by 5 bases and J by 0 bases, with 7 bases between the two germline ends. Germline CDR1 and CDR2: SGHVS and FQNEAQ. The CDR3 is 13 residues long. This CDR3 reads CASSEVLNTEAFF. The CDR3 DNA follows: TGTGCCAGCAGCGAAGTTTTGAACACTGAAGCTTTCTTT. The full variable domain, its missing parts supplied by reference TRBV7-8 and TRBJ1-1, is GAGVSQSPRYKVAKRGQDVALRCDPISGHVSLFWYQQALGQGPEFLTYFQNEAQLDKSGLPSDRFFAERPEGSVSTLKIQRTQQEDSAVYLCASSEVLNTEAFFGQGTRLTVV.

Within the sample, this clonotype is medium-sized. The rearrangement uses TRBV16 and TRBJ2-1; the D is unclear. V was clipped by 4 bases and J by 5 bases, with 3 bases between them. The CDR3 length is 11 residues. Germline V gives CDR1 KGHSY, CDR2 FQNENV. The CDR3 bases are TGTGCCAGCAGCCCCAACAATGAGCAGTTCTTC. Translating it yields CASSPNNEQFF. Together with reference TRBV16 and TRBJ2-1, the CDR3 gives the full variable domain: GEEVAQTPKHLVRGEGQKAKLYCAPIKGHSYVFWYQQVLKNEFKFLISFQNENVFDETGMPKERFSAKCLPNSPCSLEIQATKLEDSAVYFCASSPNNEQFFGPGTRLTVL.

This clonotype occurred many times. The chain combines TRBV28 with TRBJ2-7, with 8 bases identical to TRBD1. V lost 6 bases and J lost 2; bases outside the gene matches: 3. Germline CDR1 reads MDHEN; CDR2 reads SYDVKM. The CDR3 covers 13 residues. CDR3 sequence (DNA): TGTGCCAGCAGGTCAGGGGGCCCCTACGAGCAGTACTTC. Translating gives CASRSGGPYEQYF.

In this sample, this clonotype turned up many times. The CDR3 bases are TGCAGTGCTAGAGGGACAGGGGCAACTCATAGCAATCAGCCCCAGCATTTT. Encoded protein: CSARGTGATHSNQPQHF. V is TRBV20-1 and J is TRBJ1-5, with 9 bases fitting TRBD1. The CDR3 loop spans 17 amino acids. Germline V gene data show CDR1 as DFQATT and CDR2 as SNEGSKA (reference sequence). After removal of 1 base from V and 0 bases from J, the junction contained 7 bases not matched to a gene.

Ten or more counts support this clonotype. V and J are TRBV29-1 and TRBJ1-5, with TRBD1 as a possible D gene (5 bases). Germline CDR1 SQVTM, CDR2 ANQGSEA. Trimming shortened V by 3 bases and J by 4 bases, and 10 bases separated the two germline ends. CDR3 length equals 13 residues. The CDR3 coding sequence is TGCAGCGTTGAGGTTGGGGGGAATCAGCCCCAGCATTTT. Translated, it gives CSVEVGGNQPQHF. The full variable domain, its missing parts supplied by reference TRBV29-1 and TRBJ1-5, is SAVISQKPSRDICQRGTSLTIQCQVDSQVTMMFWYRQQPGQSLTLIATANQGSEATYESGFVIDKFPISRPNLTFSTLTVSNMSPEDSSIYLCSVEVGGNQPQHFGDGTRLSIL.

The gene calls are TRBV11-2 and TRBJ2-7, with TRBD1 identical over 8 bases. From germline, CDR1 is SGHAT and CDR2 FQNNGV. The CDR3 sequence is 14 residues long. V was clipped by 5 bases and J by 1 base; unmatched bases: 4. The CDR3 DNA reads TGTGCCAGCAGCACCTGGACAGGGTCCTACGAGCAGTACTTC. It encodes CASSTWTGSYEQYF.

This clonotype was counted a few times. This chain uses TRBV7-6 with TRBJ1-5; D gene uncertain. This CDR3 region has 13 residues. The germline CDR1 and CDR2 sequences are SGHVS and FNYEAQ. V was clipped by 5 bases and J by 2 bases, with 7 bases between them. The CDR3 coding sequence is TGTGCCAGCAGCATTAACCGCAATCAGCCCCAGCATTTT. Its protein is CASSINRNQPQHF.

This clonotype was recorded a few times. The V call is TRBV12-5, the J call TRBJ2-3, with D possibly matching TRBD2 (6 bases). Germline V gene sequence: CDR1 LGHNT, CDR2 FRNRAP. V was shortened by 1 base and J by 2 bases, with 10 bases between the two germline ends. The CDR3 runs 15 residues. The CDR3 nucleotides are TGTGCTAGTGGTTTGGGGACTATCAACACAGATACGCAGTATTTT. Residues: CASGLGTINTDTQYF.

This clonotype showed up many times. The chain employs TRBV12-3 or TRBV12-4 and TRBJ1-2, with no clear D. V lost 5 bases, J lost 8 bases, and 15 bases lay in between. The CDR3 extends over 13 amino acids. The CDR3 DNA sequence: TGTGCCAGCAGTATCCAGTCCTTCGCGGGCTACACCTTC. It is translated as CASSIQSFAGYTF.

There are many counts of this clonotype. The gene calls are TRBV14 and TRBJ2-5; D not certain. The CDR3 extends over 15 amino acids. Trimming took 1 base from V and 5 from J, leaving 14 bases between them. Germline V gene lookup returns CDR1 SGHDN and CDR2 FVKESK. This chain's CDR3 is CASSQGDRDTETQYF. The DNA for the CDR3 is TGTGCCAGCAGCCAAGGCGATCGCGATACCGAGACCCAGTACTTC.

This clonotype was observed at least ten times. The gene calls are TRBV19 and TRBJ1-2, with 7 positions matching TRBD1. Germline V CDR1 and CDR2: LNHDA, SQIVND (reference sequence). The CDR3 runs 15 residues. Trimming took 4 bases from V and 0 from J; bases not matched to a gene: 5. The CDR3 bases are TGTGCCAGTAGTACCGGGACAGTCACTAACTATGGCTACACCTTC. Translating it yields CASSTGTVTNYGYTF.

This chain links TRBV27 with TRBJ2-3, with D possibly being TRBD2 (5 bases). The CDR3 length is 14 residues. Deletions cut 5 bases from V and 3 bases from J, with 12 bases between. CDR1 and CDR2 (germline): MNHEY, SMNVEV (reference sequence). CDR3 residues: CASSPRPGTDTQYF. In nucleotides, the CDR3 is TGTGCCAGCAGTCCGAGGCCGGGGACAGATACGCAGTATTTT.

This clonotype was seen repeatedly, ten times or more. The V call is TRBV13, the J call TRBJ1-1; D not resolved. Germline V gene data show CDR1 as PRHDT and CDR2 as FYEKMQ (reference sequence). Trimming cost V 7 bases and J 0 bases, with 21 bases left between them. CDR3 length: 17 residues. The CDR3 loop is CASTLPWGERMNTEAFF. The CDR3 DNA reads TGTGCCAGCACCCTACCCTGGGGAGAAAGAATGAACACTGAAGCTTTCTTT.

This chain connects TRBV7-2 to TRBJ2-7; TRBD2 matches at 13 bases. The germline V gene has CDR1 SGHTA and CDR2 FQGNSA. V shed 5 bases, J shed 5 bases, and the junction held 15 bases outside the gene matches. The CDR3 has 18 residues. This chain's CDR3 is CASSPTFTGLAGVNEQYF. CDR3 DNA sequence: TGTGCCAGCAGCCCGACGTTTACAGGACTAGCGGGAGTTAACGAGCAGTACTTC.

This clonotype was picked up many times. This sequence joins TRBV5-1 and TRBJ2-2, with unresolved D. The CDR3 runs 14 residues. The germline V gene encodes CDR1 SGHRS and CDR2 YFSETQ. The V end lost 1 base, the J end lost 2 bases, and 6 bases lay between the germline ends. The CDR3 sequence is CASSLFRNTGELFF. Written as DNA, the CDR3 is TGCGCCAGCAGCTTGTTCAGAAACACCGGGGAGCTGTTTTTT.

This clonotype was seen many times. The chain employs TRBV6-6 and TRBJ2-3; a possible D gene is TRBD2 (6 bases). Germline values: CDR1 MNHNY, CDR2 SVGAGI (reference sequence). CDR3 length: 15 residues. The V end lost 4 bases, the J end lost 0 bases, and 11 bases lay between the germline ends. The chain's CDR3 is CASSLLADSTDTQYF. DNA of the CDR3: TGTGCCAGCAGTTTACTAGCAGATAGCACAGATACGCAGTATTTT.

The sample holds many counts of this clonotype. The chain couples TRBV5-6 to TRBJ2-2; TRBD1 matches 8 bases. Germline trimming cut 4 bases from V and 0 bases from J; bases unmatched to any gene: 5. Germline assignment: CDR1 SGHDT and CDR2 YYEEEE. The CDR3 totals 16 residues. The CDR3 spells CASSGGTGSNTGELFF. CDR3 nucleotide sequence: TGTGCCAGCAGCGGGGGGACAGGTTCGAACACCGGGGAGCTGTTTTTT.

By share, this clonotype counts as medium-sized. This chain connects TRBV18 to TRBJ1-2, with D perhaps matching TRBD1 (5 bases). V lost 2 bases and J lost 3, with 10 bases in between. This CDR3 contains 14 residues. In germline, CDR1 is KGHSH, CDR2 LQKENI. CDR3 in DNA: TGTGCCAGCTCACCAACTGACAGTTACTATGGCTACACCTTC. Translated: CASSPTDSYYGYTF.

This clonotype showed up many times. The chain joins TRBV5-1 to TRBJ2-3; TRBD2 matches at 9 bases. J gave up 2 bases and V 0 bases, and 7 bases lay outside the gene matches. This CDR3 contains 17 residues. Germline assignment: CDR1 SGHRS and CDR2 YFSETQ. The CDR3 sequence is CASSLGGGARVTDTQYF. The CDR3 bases are TGCGCCAGCAGCTTGGGCGGGGGGGCCCGTGTCACAGATACGCAGTATTTT.

In its sample, this clonotype was seen many times. CDR3 bases: TGTGCCAGCAGCCGGGCCAGCGAAGAGCAGTACTTC. This translates into CASSRASEEQYF. This chain links TRBV11-2 with TRBJ2-7; D not certain. Trimming took 5 bases from V and 7 from J, leaving 12 bases between them. This CDR3 has 12 residues. CDR1 SGHAT and CDR2 FQNNGV come from the germline V gene.